This is a list of T cell receptor beta chains from one sample in a study of metastatic and nonmetastatic thyroid tumors. MiXCR was used by TCRdb to re-call the PCR reads. The data contain roughly 30,000 clones, approximately 15% of them singletons. The sequenced material came from blood. These receptors originate from a female donor with papillary thyroid cancer or a benign thyroid nodule (not recorded which). Some clones in this sample may be carry-over from other donors' samples. CDR3s include the opening cysteine and the closing phenylalanine or tryptophan. The D gene is left open where the match is weak. The size field is filled for only some rows; it gives once, few, many or a size class.

d_gene,j_gene,v_gene,abundance,CDR3nt,CDR3aa
NA,TRBJ2-1,TRBV20-1,many,TGCAGTGCTAGAGATTCGATAACTAGCAACAATGAGCAGTTCTTC,CSARDSITSNNEQFF
NA,TRBJ1-1,TRBV7-2,medium-sized,TGTGCCAGCAGCTTAGAGGCGCGGATTGCAGCTTTCTTT,CASSLEARIAAFF
NA,TRBJ1-5,TRBV6-1,many,TGTGCCAGCAGTCTCCGTGCGGGCAATCAGCCCCAGCATTTT,CASSLRAGNQPQHF
NA,TRBJ1-2,TRBV20-1,many,TGCAGTGCTAGAGATCTGGGGGAACGGGAAGGCTACACCTTC,CSARDLGEREGYTF
TRBD1,TRBJ2-3,TRBV6-5,few,TGTGCCAGCAGTTTACTAGCAGGGGGCGGCACAGATACGCAGTATTTT,CASSLLAGGGTDTQYF
TRBD1,TRBJ1-4,TRBV5-6,once,TGTGCCAGCAGCTTGAGGGCAGGGGGCCGTGAAAAACTGTTTTTT,CASSLRAGGREKLFF
TRBD1,TRBJ1-5,TRBV20-1,NA,TGCAGCCCGGGACAGTCCAATCAGCCCCAGCATTTT,CSPGQSNQPQHF
NA,TRBJ1-1,TRBV7-2,few,TGCGCCAGCAGCTCCCGGACAGTGGGAGACACTGAAGCTTTCTTT,CASSSRTVGDTEAFF
NA,TRBJ2-2,TRBV7-2,once,TGTGCCAGCAGCGCCGTGGGAGTGGGCACCGTGGAGCTGTTTTTT,CASSAVGVGTVELFF
NA,TRBJ1-2,TRBV28,many,TGTGCCAGCAGTCCCGGGGACGGAACTTTCTATGGCTACACCTTC,CASSPGDGTFYGYTF
TRBD2,TRBJ2-3,TRBV20-1,many,TGCAGTTCACTAGCGGGAGGGCCAGATACGCAGTATTTT,CSSLAGGPDTQYF
TRBD1,TRBJ1-2,TRBV13,many,TGTGCCAGCAGCTTAGGACAGGGGAGGAACTATGGCTACACCTTC,CASSLGQGRNYGYTF
TRBD2,TRBJ2-3,TRBV20-1,NA,TGCATCTTGATCCGGCGGGAGGTAGGCACAGATACGCAGTATTTT,CILIRREVGTDTQYF
TRBD1,TRBJ2-3,TRBV6-2/TRBV6-3,few,TGTGCCAGCATTCCCCAGGGGGCGCCGTTTATGTATACGCAGTATTTT,CASIPQGAPFMYTQYF
TRBD2,TRBJ2-1,TRBV20-1,many,TGCAGTGCTAGGGGACTAGCGGGATGGAGCTCCTACAATGAGCAGTTCTTC,CSARGLAGWSSYNEQFF
TRBD1,TRBJ2-5,TRBV19,many,TGTGCCAGTAGTCACAGGGGGCGACTAGCCCAAGAGACCCAGTACTTC,CASSHRGRLAQETQYF
NA,TRBJ2-5,TRBV11-3,once,TGTGCCAGCAGATTAGGAGGCGGGGAGACCCAGTACTTC,CASRLGGGETQYF
TRBD2,TRBJ2-3,TRBV20-1,NA,TGCAGTGCTCGTTTTGGGGGGGGAAACACAGATACGCAGTATTTT,CSARFGGGNTDTQYF
TRBD2,TRBJ2-2,TRBV6-1,few,TGTGCCAGCATATTTCGACTAGCGGGGTTGGGCGGGGAGCTGCTTTTT,CASIFRLAGLGGELLF
TRBD2,TRBJ2-7,TRBV20-1,many,TGCAGTGCTAGAGATTTCGGACTAGGGGTGGGGGAGCAGTACTTC,CSARDFGLGVGEQYF
TRBD2,TRBJ2-1,TRBV6-2/TRBV6-3,many,TGTGCCAGCAGTGGGACTAGCGGGAGCTCCTACAATGAGCAGTTCTTC,CASSGTSGSSYNEQFF
NA,TRBJ2-1,TRBV7-9,many,TGTGCCAGCAGCCCAGGGGGGACTAGAGTCAATGAGCAGTTCTTC,CASSPGGTRVNEQFF
TRBD2,TRBJ2-7,TRBV18,many,TGTGCCAGCTCACGCGGGACTAGCGGGGGGTACGAGCAGTACTTC,CASSRGTSGGYEQYF
TRBD1,TRBJ1-2,TRBV7-2,many,TGTGCCAGCAGTTCGGACAGGGGGCTTAGTGGCTACACCTTC,CASSSDRGLSGYTF
NA,TRBJ2-7,TRBV4-1,many,TGCGCCAGCAGCCAAGAACCGGGAGTCTCGTACGAGCAGTACTTC,CASSQEPGVSYEQYF
TRBD1,TRBJ1-2,TRBV19,once,TGTGCCAGTACTGTTCTAGGACAGGGAGTCCCCTATGGCTACACCTTC,CASTVLGQGVPYGYTF
TRBD1,TRBJ1-3,TRBV2,many,TGTGCCAGCGGGGACAGGACGGGTGGAAACACCATATATTTT,CASGDRTGGNTIYF
NA,TRBJ2-7,TRBV20-1,many,TGCAGTGCTAGAGATTCGCGGGAAAACGAGCAGTACTTC,CSARDSRENEQYF